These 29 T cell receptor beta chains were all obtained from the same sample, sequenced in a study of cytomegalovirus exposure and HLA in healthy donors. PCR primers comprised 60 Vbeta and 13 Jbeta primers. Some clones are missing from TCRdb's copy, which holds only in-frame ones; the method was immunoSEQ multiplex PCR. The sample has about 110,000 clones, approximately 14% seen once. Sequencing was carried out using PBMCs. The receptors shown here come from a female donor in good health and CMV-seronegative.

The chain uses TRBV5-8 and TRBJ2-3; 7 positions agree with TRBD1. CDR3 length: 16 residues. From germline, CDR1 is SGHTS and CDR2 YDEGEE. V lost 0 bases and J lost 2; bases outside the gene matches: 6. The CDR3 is CASSLGGQSYTDTQYF. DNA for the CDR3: TGTGCCAGCAGCTTGGGGGGACAGAGCTACACAGATACGCAGTATTTT.

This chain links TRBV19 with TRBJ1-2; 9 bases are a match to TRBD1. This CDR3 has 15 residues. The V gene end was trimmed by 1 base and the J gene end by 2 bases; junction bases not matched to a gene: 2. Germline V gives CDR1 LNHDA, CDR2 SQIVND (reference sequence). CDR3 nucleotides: TGTGCCAGTAGTATAGGGACAGGGGCGAACTATGGCTACACCTTC. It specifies CASSIGTGANYGYTF.

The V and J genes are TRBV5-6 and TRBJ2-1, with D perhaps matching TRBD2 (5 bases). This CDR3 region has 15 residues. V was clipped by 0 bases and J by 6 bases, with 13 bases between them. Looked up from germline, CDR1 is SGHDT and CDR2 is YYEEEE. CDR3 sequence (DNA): TGTGCCAGCAGCTTGGGGTCGTCTAGCCTCAATGAGCAGTTCTTC. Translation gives CASSLGSSSLNEQFF.

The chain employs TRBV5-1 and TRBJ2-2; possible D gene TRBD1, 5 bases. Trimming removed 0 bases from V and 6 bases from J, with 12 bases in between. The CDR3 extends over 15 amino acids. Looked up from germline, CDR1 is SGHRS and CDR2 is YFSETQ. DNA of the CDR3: TGCGCCAGCAGCTTGGCCGGTGGGGCCGCCGGGGAGCTGTTTTTT. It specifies CASSLAGGAAGELFF.

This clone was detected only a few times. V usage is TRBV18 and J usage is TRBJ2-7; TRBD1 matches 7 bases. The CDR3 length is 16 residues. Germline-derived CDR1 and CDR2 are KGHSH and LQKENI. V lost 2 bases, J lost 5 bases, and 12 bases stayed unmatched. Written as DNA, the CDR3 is TGTGCCAGCTCACCAATACCCCGGGACAGACCTGACGAGCAGTACTTC. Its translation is CASSPIPRDRPDEQYF.

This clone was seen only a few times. The CDR3 region is CAWSPGLNYEQYF. In DNA, the CDR3 is TGTGCCTGGAGCCCGGGACTAAACTACGAGCAGTACTTC. The chain recombines TRBV30 with TRBJ2-7, with 7 positions matching TRBD2. CDR3 length: 13 residues. V lost 3 bases and J lost 3; bases outside the gene matches: 5. Germline CDR1 GTSNPN, CDR2 SVGIG (reference sequence).

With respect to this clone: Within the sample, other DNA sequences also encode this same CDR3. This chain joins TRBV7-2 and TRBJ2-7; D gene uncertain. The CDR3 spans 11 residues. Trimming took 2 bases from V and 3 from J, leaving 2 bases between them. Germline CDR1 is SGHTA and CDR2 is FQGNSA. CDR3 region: CASSLYYEQYF. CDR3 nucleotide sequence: TGTGCCAGCAGCTTATACTACGAGCAGTACTTC.

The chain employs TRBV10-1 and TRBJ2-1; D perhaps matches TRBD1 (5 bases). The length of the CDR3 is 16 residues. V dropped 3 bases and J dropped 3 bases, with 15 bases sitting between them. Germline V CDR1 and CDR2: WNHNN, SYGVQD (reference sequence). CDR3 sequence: CASSDRVSSRYNEQFF. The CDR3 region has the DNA TGCGCCAGCAGTGACAGGGTCTCGAGTCGCTACAATGAGCAGTTCTTC.

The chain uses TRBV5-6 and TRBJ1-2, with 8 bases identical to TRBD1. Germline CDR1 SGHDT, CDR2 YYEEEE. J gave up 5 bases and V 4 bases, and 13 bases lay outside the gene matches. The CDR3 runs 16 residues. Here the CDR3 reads CASSADRAPVVYGYTF. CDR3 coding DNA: TGTGCCAGCAGCGCGGACAGGGCTCCGGTAGTGTATGGCTACACCTTC.

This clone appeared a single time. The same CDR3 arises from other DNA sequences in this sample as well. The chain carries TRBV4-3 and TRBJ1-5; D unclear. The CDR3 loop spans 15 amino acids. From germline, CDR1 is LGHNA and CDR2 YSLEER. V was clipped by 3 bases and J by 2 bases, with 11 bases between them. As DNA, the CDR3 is TGCGCCAGCAGCCAGGATATGCAGGGCAATCAGCCCCAGCATTTT. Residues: CASSQDMQGNQPQHF.

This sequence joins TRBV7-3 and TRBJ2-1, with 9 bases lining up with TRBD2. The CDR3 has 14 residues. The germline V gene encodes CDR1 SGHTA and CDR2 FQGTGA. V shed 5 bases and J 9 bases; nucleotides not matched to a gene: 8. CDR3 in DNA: TGTGCCAGCAGCCCTAGCGGGACTAGGGGTGAGCAGTTCTTC. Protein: CASSPSGTRGEQFF.

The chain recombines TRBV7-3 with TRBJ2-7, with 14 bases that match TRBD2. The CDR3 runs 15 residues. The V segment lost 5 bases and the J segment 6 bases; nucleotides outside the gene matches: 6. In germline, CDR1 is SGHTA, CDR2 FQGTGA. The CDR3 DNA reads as TGTGCCAGCAGCCAAGGACTAGCGGGAGGTGGCGAGCAGTACTTC. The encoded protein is CASSQGLAGGGEQYF. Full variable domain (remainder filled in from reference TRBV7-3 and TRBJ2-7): GAGVSQTPSNKVTEKGKYVELRCDPISGHTALYWYRQSLGQGPEFLIYFQGTGAADDSGLPNDRFFAVRPEGSVSTLKIQRTERGDSAVYLCASSQGLAGGGEQYFGPGTRLTVT.

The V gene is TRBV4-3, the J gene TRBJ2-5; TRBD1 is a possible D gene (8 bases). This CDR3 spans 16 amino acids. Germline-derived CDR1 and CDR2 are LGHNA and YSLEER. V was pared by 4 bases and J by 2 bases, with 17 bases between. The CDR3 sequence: CASSRTGRDTQETQYF. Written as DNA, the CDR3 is TGCGCCAGCAGCCGGACAGGGAGGGACACACAAGAGACCCAGTACTTC.

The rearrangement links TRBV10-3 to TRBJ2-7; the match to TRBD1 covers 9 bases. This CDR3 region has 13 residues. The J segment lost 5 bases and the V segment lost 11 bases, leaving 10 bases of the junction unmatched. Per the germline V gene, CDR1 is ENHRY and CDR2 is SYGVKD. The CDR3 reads CALRTGDRDEQYF. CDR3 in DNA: TGTGCCCTAAGGACAGGGGACCGGGACGAGCAGTACTTC.

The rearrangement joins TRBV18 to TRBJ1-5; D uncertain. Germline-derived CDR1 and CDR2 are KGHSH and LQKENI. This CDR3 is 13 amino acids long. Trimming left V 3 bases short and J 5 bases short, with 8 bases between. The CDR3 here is CASSPGDDQPQHF. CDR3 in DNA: TGTGCCAGCTCACCCGGAGATGATCAGCCCCAGCATTTT.

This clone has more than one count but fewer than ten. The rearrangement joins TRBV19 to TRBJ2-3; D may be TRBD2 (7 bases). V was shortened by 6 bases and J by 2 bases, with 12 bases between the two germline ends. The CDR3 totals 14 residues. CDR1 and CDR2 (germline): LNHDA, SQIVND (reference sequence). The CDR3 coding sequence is TGTGCCAGTAGCTCGGGGGGCTTCACAGATACGCAGTATTTT. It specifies CASSSGGFTDTQYF.

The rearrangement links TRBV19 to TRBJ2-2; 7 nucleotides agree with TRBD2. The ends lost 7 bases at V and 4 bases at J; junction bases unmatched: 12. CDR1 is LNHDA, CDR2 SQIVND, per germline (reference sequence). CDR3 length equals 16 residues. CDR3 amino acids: CASNLAGEASTGELFF. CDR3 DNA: TGTGCCAGTAATTTGGCGGGAGAGGCCTCCACCGGGGAGCTGTTTTTT.

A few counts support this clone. The CDR3 sequence is CASRGGTGRFTPQHF. The DNA for the CDR3 is TGTGCCAGTAGGGGCGGGACAGGGAGATTTACGCCCCAGCATTTT. The V and J genes are TRBV19 and TRBJ1-5, with TRBD1 matching over 9 bases. The V and J ends lost 6 bases and 9 bases, in that order; junction bases with no gene match: 12. Germline V gene sequence: CDR1 LNHDA, CDR2 SQIVND (reference sequence). CDR3 length: 15 residues.

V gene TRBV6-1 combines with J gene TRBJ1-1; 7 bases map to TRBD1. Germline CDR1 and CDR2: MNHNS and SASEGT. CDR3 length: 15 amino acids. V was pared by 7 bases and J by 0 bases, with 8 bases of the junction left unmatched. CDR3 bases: TGTGCCAGCACCCTTCAGGGGGAAATGAACACTGAAGCTTTCTTT. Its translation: CASTLQGEMNTEAFF.

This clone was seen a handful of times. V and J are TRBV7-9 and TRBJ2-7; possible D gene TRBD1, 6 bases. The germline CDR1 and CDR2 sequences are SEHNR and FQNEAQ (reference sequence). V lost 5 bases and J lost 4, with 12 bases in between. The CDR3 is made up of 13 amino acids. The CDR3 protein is CASSPQDRYEQYF. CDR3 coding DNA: TGTGCCAGCAGCCCCCAGGACAGATACGAGCAGTACTTC.

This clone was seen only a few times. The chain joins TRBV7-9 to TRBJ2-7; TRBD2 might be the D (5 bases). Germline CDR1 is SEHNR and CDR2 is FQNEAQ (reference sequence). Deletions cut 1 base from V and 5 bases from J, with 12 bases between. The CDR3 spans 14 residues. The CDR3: CASSLGTGIDEQYF. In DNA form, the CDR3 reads TGTGCCAGCAGCTTAGGTACGGGAATCGACGAGCAGTACTTC.

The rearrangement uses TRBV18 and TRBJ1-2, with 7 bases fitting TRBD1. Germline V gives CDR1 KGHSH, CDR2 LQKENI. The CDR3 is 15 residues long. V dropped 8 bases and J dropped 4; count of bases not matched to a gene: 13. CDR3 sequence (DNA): TGTGCCAGCACGTTACAGGGACAGAGATTCTATGGCTACACCTTC. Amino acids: CASTLQGQRFYGYTF.

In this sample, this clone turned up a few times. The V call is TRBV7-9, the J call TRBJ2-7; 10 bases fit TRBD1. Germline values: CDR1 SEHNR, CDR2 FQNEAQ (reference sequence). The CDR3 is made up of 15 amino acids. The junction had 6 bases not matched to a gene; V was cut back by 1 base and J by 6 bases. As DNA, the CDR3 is TGTGCCAGCAGCTTAGATGGGACAGGGGCGGCCGAGCAGTACTTC. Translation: CASSLDGTGAAEQYF.

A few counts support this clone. The CDR3 loop is CASSQGPGPPSSGNTIYF. The CDR3, as DNA: TGCGCCAGCAGCCAAGGTCCGGGTCCCCCCAGCTCTGGAAACACCATATATTTT. The chain carries TRBV4-3 and TRBJ1-3, with unresolved D. The CDR3 sequence is 18 residues long. Germline CDR1 is LGHNA and CDR2 is YSLEER. Trimming pared 1 base from V and 0 bases from J, leaving 16 bases between.

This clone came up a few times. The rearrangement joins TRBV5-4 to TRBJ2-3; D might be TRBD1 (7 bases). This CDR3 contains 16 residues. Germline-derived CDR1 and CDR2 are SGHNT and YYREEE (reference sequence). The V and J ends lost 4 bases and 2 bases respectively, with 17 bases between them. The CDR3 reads CASSPGGGAATDTQYF. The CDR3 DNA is TGTGCCAGCAGCCCAGGAGGGGGCGCGGCCACAGATACGCAGTATTTT.

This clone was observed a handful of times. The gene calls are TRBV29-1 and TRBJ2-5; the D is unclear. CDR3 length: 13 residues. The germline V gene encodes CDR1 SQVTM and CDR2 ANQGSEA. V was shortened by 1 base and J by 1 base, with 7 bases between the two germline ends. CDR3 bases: TGCAGCGTTGAAGGCGCAACCCAAGAGACCCAGTACTTC. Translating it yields CSVEGATQETQYF.

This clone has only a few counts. The DNA for the CDR3 is TGTGCCTGGAGCTGGGACAGGGCAGAGACCCAGTACTTC. Translated: CAWSWDRAETQYF. The chain uses TRBV30 and TRBJ2-5, with 9 bases identical to TRBD1. V trimming: 3 bases; J trimming: 4 bases; junction bases outside the gene matches: 3. The CDR3 sequence is 13 residues long. CDR1 is GTSNPN and CDR2 is SVGIG in the germline V gene (reference sequence). The variable domain in full, with the rest retrieved from reference TRBV30 and TRBJ2-5, is SQTIHQWPATLVQPVGSPLSLECTVEGTSNPNLYWYRQAAGRGLQLLFYSVGIGQISSEVPQNLSASRPQDRQFILSSKKLLLSDSGFYLCAWSWDRAETQYFGPGTRLLVL.

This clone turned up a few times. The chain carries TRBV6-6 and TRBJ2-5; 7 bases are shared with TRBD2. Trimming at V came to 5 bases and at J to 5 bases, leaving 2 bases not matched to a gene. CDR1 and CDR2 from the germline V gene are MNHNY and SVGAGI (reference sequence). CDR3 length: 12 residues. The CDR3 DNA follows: TGTGCCAGCAGTATGGGGGGGGAGACCCAGTACTTC. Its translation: CASSMGGETQYF.

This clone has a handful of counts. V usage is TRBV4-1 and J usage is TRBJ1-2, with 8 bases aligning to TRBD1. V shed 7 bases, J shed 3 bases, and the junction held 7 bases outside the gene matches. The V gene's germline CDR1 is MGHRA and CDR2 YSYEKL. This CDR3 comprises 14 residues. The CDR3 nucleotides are TGCGCCAGCACCCCGACAGGGGCGGACTATGGCTACACCTTC. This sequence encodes CASTPTGADYGYTF.